These 20 T cell receptor beta chains were sequenced from one sample in a study of shared clonotypes between healthy human individuals. TCRdb's table, derived via immunoSEQ multiplex PCR, lists solely in-frame clones and lacks some. Of about 490,000 clones detected, roughly 85% appear once; the ten largest clones hold over 9.5%. The sample consisted of PBMCs. The receptors were gathered from a woman in her 40s in good health. Some clones in this sample may be carry-over from other donors' samples.

This clone was observed a few times. This specimen includes other DNA sequences encoding the same CDR3. The gene calls are TRBV2 and TRBJ2-7; TRBD1 is a possible D gene (6 bases). Germline CDR1 SNHLY, CDR2 FYNNEI. V was pared by 7 bases and J by 5 bases, with 18 bases between. The CDR3 runs to 14 residues. The CDR3 DNA is TGTGCCAGCACCTTGGGGGCGGGCGTCAACGAGCAGTACTTC. Translation: CASTLGAGVNEQYF.

This chain connects TRBV29-1 to TRBJ2-6; perhaps TRBD1 as D (6 bases). Germline V gene sequence: CDR1 SQVTM, CDR2 ANQGSEA. The CDR3 has 13 residues. V was shortened by 6 bases and J by 1 base, with 7 bases between the two germline ends. Here the CDR3 DNA reads TGCAGCGTGGGGACATCTGGGGCCAACGTCCTGACTTTC. Encoded protein: CSVGTSGANVLTF.

This clone was seen a handful of times. The chain uses TRBV7-9 and TRBJ2-4; D assignment may be TRBD1 or TRBD2 (6 bases each). The CDR3 sequence is 14 residues long. V dropped 1 base and J dropped 9 bases, with 13 bases sitting between them. Germline CDR1 and CDR2: SEHNR and FQNEAQ (reference sequence). CDR3 region: CASSLGGAEPIQYF. In DNA, the CDR3 is TGTGCCAGCAGCTTAGGGGGGGCTGAACCCATTCAGTACTTC. Supplemented by reference TRBV7-9 and TRBJ2-4, the full variable domain reads DTGVSQNPRHKITKRGQNVTFRCDPISEHNRLYWYRQTLGQGPEFLTYFQNEAQLEKSRLLSDRFSAERPKGSFSTLEIQRTEQGDSAMYLCASSLGGAEPIQYFGAGTRLSVL.

This clone was counted between two and nine times. The chain employs TRBV5-6 and TRBJ1-5, with a weak D call TRBD1 (5 bases). Germline CDR1 SGHDT, CDR2 YYEEEE. The CDR3 is 15 residues long. Trimming pared 2 bases from V and 3 bases from J, leaving 12 bases between. The CDR3 DNA reads TGTGCCAGCAGCTTCGGGGGAGGGTTCAATCAGCCCCAGCATTTT. As protein: CASSFGGGFNQPQHF.

This clone was counted only a few times. V and J are TRBV18 and TRBJ1-1; D call uncertain. Germline V CDR1 and CDR2: KGHSH, LQKENI. Trimming took 3 bases from V and 1 from J, leaving 15 bases between them. This CDR3 contains 16 residues. The CDR3 reads CASSPSMGLGNTEAFF. The CDR3 DNA follows: TGTGCCAGCTCACCCTCGATGGGCTTGGGGAACACTGAAGCTTTCTTT. The full variable domain, its missing parts supplied by reference TRBV18 and TRBJ1-1, is NAGVMQNPRHLVRRRGQEARLRCSPMKGHSHVYWYRQLPEEGLKFMVYLQKENIIDESGMPKERFSAEFPKEGPSILRIQQVVRGDSAAYFCASSPSMGLGNTEAFFGQGTRLTVV.

J is TRBJ2-2 and V is TRBV7-3; D is uncertain. From germline, CDR1 is SGHTA and CDR2 FQGTGA. V was cut by 5 bases and J by 3 bases, with 1 base left in between. The CDR3 has 11 residues. This CDR3 is CASSDTGELFF. The CDR3 DNA reads TGTGCCAGCAGCGACACCGGGGAGCTGTTTTTT.

This clone was seen many times. The sample carries other DNA sequences with the same CDR3. The rearrangement links TRBV7-2 to TRBJ2-7; D is uncertain. The CDR3 contains 13 residues. Germline loops: CDR1 SGHTA, CDR2 FQGNSA. Trimming removed 5 bases from V and 3 bases from J, with 11 bases in between. The CDR3 loop is CASSLTPSYEQYF. The CDR3 DNA reads as TGTGCCAGCAGCCTTACGCCCAGCTACGAGCAGTACTTC.

Regarding this clone: A much larger clone differs from this one at a single base, so this may be a read error. In nucleotides, the CDR3 is TGCGCCAACAGCCAAGAGTCCGGGAGATACAATCAGCCCCAGCATTTT. The encoded protein is CANSQESGRYNQPQHF. This chain connects TRBV4-3 to TRBJ1-5, with D unclear. Looked up from germline, CDR1 is LGHNA and CDR2 is YSLEER. The CDR3 loop spans 16 amino acids.

The chain couples TRBV18 to TRBJ1-1; D remains unclear. The CDR3 is 14 residues long. Per germline, CDR1 KGHSH and CDR2 LQKENI. V gave up 6 bases and J gave up 1 base, with 12 bases separating them. CDR3 protein: CASSLGSKNTEAFF. The CDR3 coding sequence is TGTGCCAGCTCCTTAGGTAGCAAGAACACTGAAGCTTTCTTT.

In its sample, this clone was seen once. V is TRBV7-9 and J is TRBJ2-4; no clear D gene. CDR1 is SEHNR and CDR2 is FQNEAQ in the germline V gene (reference sequence). V lost 1 base, J lost 8 bases, and 12 bases lay in between. CDR3 size: 14 residues. The CDR3 loop reads CASSLGARFDIQYF. The CDR3 nucleotides read TGTGCCAGCAGCTTAGGTGCGCGGTTCGACATTCAGTACTTC. Looking up the rest from reference TRBV7-9 and TRBJ2-4 gives the full variable domain: DTGVSQNPRHKITKRGQNVTFRCDPISEHNRLYWYRQTLGQGPEFLTYFQNEAQLEKSRLLSDRFSAERPKGSFSTLEIQRTEQGDSAMYLCASSLGARFDIQYFGAGTRLSVL.

This CDR3 reads CAISGTGETQYF. In nucleotides, the CDR3 is TGTGCCATCAGTGGGACAGGGGAGACCCAGTACTTC. The chain employs TRBV10-3 and TRBJ2-5; 8 nucleotides match TRBD1. The CDR3 runs to 12 residues. With 4 bases clipped from V and 5 bases from J, the junction kept 0 bases outside the gene matches. Germline lookup yields CDR1 ENHRY and CDR2 SYGVKD.

The DNA for the CDR3 is TGTGCCATCAGTGAGTCGGGACATAGCAATCAGCCCCAGCATTTT. Its protein product is CAISESGHSNQPQHF. The rearrangement joins TRBV10-3 to TRBJ1-5; D is perhaps TRBD1 (6 bases). This CDR3 has 15 residues. The V gene lost 0 bases and the J gene lost 0 bases, with 6 bases spanning the gap. From germline, CDR1 is ENHRY and CDR2 SYGVKD.

This chain uses TRBV28 with TRBJ1-5; D gene ambiguous. This CDR3 has 17 amino acids. With 2 bases removed from V and 2 bases from J, the gap between germline ends came to 16 bases. CDR1 and CDR2 from the germline V gene are MDHEN and SYDVKM. This chain's CDR3 is CASSLRRAGRGNQPQHF. The CDR3 nucleotides are TGTGCCAGCAGTTTACGAAGGGCAGGCAGAGGCAATCAGCCCCAGCATTTT.

The V and J genes are TRBV15 and TRBJ2-7; D assignment may be TRBD1 or TRBD2 (5 bases each). V lost 6 bases and J 7 bases, leaving 19 bases between the germline ends. The V gene's germline CDR1 is LNHNV and CDR2 YYDKDF (reference sequence). CDR3 length: 14 residues. Written as DNA, the CDR3 is TGTGCCACCAGTACCGGGACGGTCCGGGTGGAGCAGTACTTC. It is translated as CATSTGTVRVEQYF.

The chain carries TRBV27 and TRBJ1-5; D gene unclear. This CDR3 has 15 residues. Germline V gene sequence: CDR1 MNHEY, CDR2 SMNVEV (reference sequence). Trimming cost V 3 bases and J 6 bases, with 15 bases left between them. The CDR3 spells CASSFRPGRGQPQHF. In DNA form, the CDR3 reads TGTGCCAGCAGTTTTCGGCCCGGCCGGGGTCAGCCCCAGCATTTT.

This chain uses TRBV2 with TRBJ2-5, with 8 bases aligning to TRBD2. Germline V gene sequence: CDR1 SNHLY, CDR2 FYNNEI. V lost 1 base, J lost 4 bases, and 5 bases stayed unmatched. The CDR3 covers 15 residues. Written as DNA, the CDR3 is TGTGCCAGCAGTGAAGGAATAGCGGGAACAGAGACCCAGTACTTC. This translates into CASSEGIAGTETQYF.

The chain has TRBV7-9 and TRBJ2-1, with D hard to call. The CDR3 loop spans 15 amino acids. Per germline, CDR1 SEHNR and CDR2 FQNEAQ (reference sequence). Trimming removed 0 bases from V and 9 bases from J, with 15 bases in between. The CDR3 is CASSLAWTELIEQFF. Written as DNA, the CDR3 is TGTGCCAGCAGCTTAGCCTGGACCGAGTTAATTGAGCAGTTCTTC.

J is TRBJ2-2 and V is TRBV9; D is unresolved. Looked up from germline, CDR1 is SGDLS and CDR2 is YYNGEE. The CDR3 loop spans 16 amino acids. With 0 bases removed from V and 0 bases from J, the gap between germline ends came to 9 bases. The CDR3 nucleotides are TGTGCCAGCAGCGTAGGGCAGCGAGCGAACACCGGGGAGCTGTTTTTT. As protein: CASSVGQRANTGELFF.

A note on this clone: Distinct nucleotide sequences in the sample also encode this CDR3. This chain uses TRBV6-4 with TRBJ2-3; 9 bases agree with TRBD2. The CDR3 runs to 15 residues. Germline lookup yields CDR1 MRHNA and CDR2 SNTAGT. The junction had 3 bases not matched to a gene; V was cut back by 4 bases and J by 1 base. CDR3 residues: CASSVLAGGTDTQYF. The CDR3 DNA reads TGTGCCAGCAGTGTTTTAGCGGGAGGCACAGATACGCAGTATTTT.

In this sample, this clone turned up once. This chain joins TRBV2 and TRBJ2-5; D is ambiguous. The V end was cut by 7 bases, the J end by 5 bases, with 8 bases between. Germline CDR1 SNHLY, CDR2 FYNNEI. The CDR3 loop spans 11 amino acids. CDR3 protein: CASMVGETQYF. Here the CDR3 DNA reads TGTGCCAGCATGGTGGGGGAGACCCAGTACTTC.